Sequencing of this T cell receptor beta chain was carried out in a study of T cell responses to AZD1222 COVID-19 vaccine. Study-wide points: Donors skewed white British and female; clonal diversity was possibly underestimated.

Clones were sequenced by immunoSEQ multiplex PCR, and TCRdb holds only the in-frame ones, with some missing. The sample has roughly 70,000 clones, roughly 85% seen once. This CDR3 is 14 amino acids long. V was shortened by 0 bases and J by 5 bases, with 8 bases between the two germline ends. The germline V gene has CDR1 LGHNA and CDR2 YSLEER. For this clone: As yet, its antigen is unknown.

The source was peripheral blood, collected on day 0 of AZD1222 vaccination. This chain joins TRBV4-3 and TRBJ1-5; TRBD1 might be the D (5 bases). The sequence derives from an adult in good health. CDR3: CASSQDRVDQPQHF. As DNA, the CDR3 is TGCGCCAGCAGCCAAGACAGGGTGGATCAGCCCCAGCATTTT.